Below are 20 T cell receptor beta chains sequenced from a single sample in a study of OX40 agonist ivuxolimab in advanced cancers. Using immunoSEQ multiplex PCR, the repertoire was profiled, and TCRdb retains in-frame clones only, with some absent. The table includes over 55,000 clones, approximately 91% detected once. The sequencing here drew on CD4+ or CD8+ T cells sorted from blood, taken in a trial of the OX40 agonist ivuxolimab. These receptors originate from an adult with an advanced solid tumor such as melanoma, head and neck, liver or kidney cancer.

This clone has a handful of counts. The DNA of the CDR3 is TGTGCCAGCAGCGCCTATGGGTGGGAGGAGACCCAGTACTTC. Its translation: CASSAYGWEETQYF. This chain uses TRBV9 with TRBJ2-5; the D gene is possibly TRBD2 (5 bases). The V gene lost 3 bases and the J gene lost 5 bases, with 14 bases spanning the gap. This CDR3 is 14 amino acids long. CDR1 is SGDLS and CDR2 is YYNGEE in the germline V gene.

This clone was observed a single time. The chain links TRBV5-4 to TRBJ2-2; 7 bases are shared with TRBD2. With V trimmed by 3 bases and J by 6 bases, 14 bases remained unmatched. This CDR3 comprises 17 residues. The germline gives CDR1 SGHNT, CDR2 YYREEE (reference sequence). The CDR3 DNA reads TGTGCCAGCAGCTCCCCTAGAGGCGGGAGTTTCGCCGGGGAGCTGTTTTTT. Encoded protein: CASSSPRGGSFAGELFF.

This chain uses TRBV29-1 with TRBJ1-2, with D unclear. V was trimmed by 4 bases and J by 8 bases, leaving 11 bases between them. This CDR3 has 11 residues. Germline V gene lookup returns CDR1 SQVTM and CDR2 ANQGSEA. This CDR3 reads CSVAGLGGYTF. CDR3 DNA: TGCAGCGTTGCTGGGTTAGGGGGCTACACCTTC.

V is TRBV11-1 and J is TRBJ1-1; no reliable D call. The germline V and J ends were trimmed by 6 bases and 1 base, with 12 bases remaining between them. The CDR3 runs to 14 residues. Per the germline V gene, CDR1 is SGHAT and CDR2 is FQDESV (reference sequence). CDR3 in amino acids: CASRPGRGNTEAFF. CDR3 bases: TGTGCCAGCAGACCAGGACGGGGGAACACTGAAGCTTTCTTT.

The V gene is TRBV6-6, the J gene TRBJ2-3; 11 nucleotides agree with TRBD2. Germline loops: CDR1 MNHNY, CDR2 SVGAGI (reference sequence). V was clipped by 2 bases and J by 6 bases; unmatched bases: 7. The CDR3 spans 16 residues. The CDR3 DNA follows: TGTGCCAGCAGTTACACTCTAGCGGGGGGCATGGATACGCAGTATTTT. It is translated as CASSYTLAGGMDTQYF.

The V and J genes are TRBV5-1 and TRBJ2-1; 9 nucleotides line up with TRBD2. CDR3 length: 14 amino acids. J was trimmed by 8 bases and V by 1 base; bases with no gene match: 4. CDR1 is SGHRS, CDR2 YFSETQ, per germline. CDR3 protein: CASSLMQREDEQFF. The DNA for the CDR3 is TGCGCCAGCAGCTTGATGCAGCGGGAGGATGAGCAGTTCTTC.

The J gene is TRBJ2-5, the V gene TRBV5-1; D remains unclear. The V gene lost 4 bases and the J gene lost 4 bases, with 11 bases spanning the gap. Germline assignment: CDR1 SGHRS and CDR2 YFSETQ. The length of the CDR3 is 13 residues. The CDR3 sequence is CASSPRTPETQYF. DNA of the CDR3: TGCGCCAGCAGCCCTAGGACCCCAGAGACCCAGTACTTC.

The V gene is TRBV6-1, the J gene TRBJ2-7; possibly TRBD1 or TRBD2 for D (5 bases each). This CDR3 comprises 14 residues. The germline gives CDR1 MNHNS, CDR2 SASEGT. The ends were cut back, 1 base at V and 3 bases at J, with 10 bases in the middle. The CDR3 loop is CASSEGGYGYEQYF. The CDR3 DNA is TGTGCCAGCAGTGAAGGGGGGTACGGCTACGAGCAGTACTTC.

The chain has TRBV6-9 and TRBJ1-2, with TRBD1 as a possible D gene (6 bases). CDR1 and CDR2 from the germline V gene are MNHGY and SVAAGI. The V end lost 11 bases, the J end lost 4 bases, and 20 bases lay between the germline ends. The CDR3 is made up of 14 amino acids. CDR3 region: CARRRTGNSYGYTF. Here the CDR3 DNA reads TGTGCCCGAAGGAGAACAGGGAATAGCTATGGCTACACCTTC.

This chain joins TRBV2 and TRBJ1-2; a weak D match, TRBD1 (5 bases). This CDR3 comprises 16 residues. Germline CDR1 SNHLY, CDR2 FYNNEI. V shed 6 bases and J shed 5 bases, with 22 bases lying between them. Written as DNA, the CDR3 is TGTGCCAGCAGAGCTTTCCCTAAGACAGTGAATTATGGCTACACCTTC. Protein sequence: CASRAFPKTVNYGYTF.

As DNA, the CDR3 is TGTGCCAGCATCTCACCTGGGAAAGAGACCCAGTACTTC. Protein: CASISPGKETQYF. The chain employs TRBV6-6 and TRBJ2-5; D gene ambiguous. Trimming left V 7 bases short and J 3 bases short, with 12 bases between. Germline V gene data show CDR1 as MNHNY and CDR2 as SVGAGI (reference sequence). The CDR3 extends over 13 amino acids.

Concerning this clone: The sample carries other DNA sequences with the same CDR3. V and J are TRBV30 and TRBJ2-5; TRBD1 matches 8 bases. After removal of 7 bases from V and 8 bases from J, the junction contained 18 bases not matched to a gene. The germline CDR1 and CDR2 sequences are GTSNPN and SVGIG (reference sequence). This CDR3 has 15 amino acids. The CDR3 spells CAYGQGPLAGETQYF. CDR3 DNA sequence: TGTGCCTACGGACAGGGACCTCTGGCTGGGGAAACCCAGTACTTC. Supplemented by reference TRBV30 and TRBJ2-5, the full variable domain reads SQTIHQWPATLVQPVGSPLSLECTVEGTSNPNLYWYRQAAGRGLQLLFYSVGIGQISSEVPQNLSASRPQDRQFILSSKKLLLSDSGFYLCAYGQGPLAGETQYFGPGTRLLVL.

J is TRBJ2-5 and V is TRBV7-8; a weak D match, TRBD1 (5 bases). Trimming left V 3 bases short and J 1 base short, with 9 bases between. The CDR3 extends over 14 amino acids. Germline V gene sequence: CDR1 SGHVS, CDR2 FQNEAQ. Here the CDR3 DNA reads TGTGCCAGCAGCTTTAGGGGCCTCCAAGAGACCCAGTACTTC. It translates to CASSFRGLQETQYF.

The CDR3 protein is CASGLYPSAGGGYNEQFF. CDR3 DNA: TGTGCTAGTGGTTTGTACCCCTCAGCGGGAGGGGGGTACAATGAGCAGTTCTTC. The V gene is TRBV12-5, the J gene TRBJ2-1; 10 bases are a match to TRBD2. Trimming took 2 bases from V and 4 from J; bases not matched to a gene: 11. The germline V gene encodes CDR1 LGHNT and CDR2 FRNRAP. The CDR3 contains 18 residues.

The CDR3 coding sequence is TGCGCCAGCAGCACTAGCGGGAGCAGGACCGGGGAGCTGTTTTTT. It codes for CASSTSGSRTGELFF. The V call is TRBV10-2, the J call TRBJ2-2, with 11 bases that match TRBD2. The CDR3 sequence is 15 residues long. V lost 6 bases to trimming and J lost 5 bases; unmatched junction nucleotides: 5. Germline CDR1 WSHSY, CDR2 SAAADI.

A single count supports this clone. The V gene is TRBV6-5, the J gene TRBJ2-7; TRBD1 matches at 7 bases. The CDR3 is 15 amino acids. The trim removed 6 bases at V and 0 bases at J, leaving 8 bases unmatched. CDR1 is MNHEY and CDR2 is SVGAGI in the germline V gene. CDR3 sequence reads: CASSLQGSASYEQYF. DNA for the CDR3: TGTGCCAGCAGCTTACAGGGGTCGGCCTCCTACGAGCAGTACTTC.

V gene TRBV5-1 combines with J gene TRBJ2-4, with TRBD2 as a possible D gene (6 bases). Trimming cost V 0 bases and J 6 bases, with 13 bases left between them. Germline loops: CDR1 SGHRS, CDR2 YFSETQ. This CDR3 has 15 residues. CDR3: CASSLGEGGVNIQYF. The CDR3 coding sequence is TGCGCCAGCAGCTTGGGGGAAGGCGGGGTAAACATTCAGTACTTC.

This clone was detected only once. This chain uses TRBV28 with TRBJ1-1, with TRBD1 identical over 7 bases. V was clipped by 4 bases and J by 3 bases; unmatched bases: 8. The CDR3 consists of 15 residues. Germline CDR1 is MDHEN and CDR2 is SYDVKM. The CDR3 loop is CASSSDRALDTEAFF. As DNA, the CDR3 is TGTGCCAGCAGTTCAGACAGGGCCCTTGACACTGAAGCTTTCTTT.

The rearrangement joins TRBV5-1 to TRBJ1-4, with D hard to call. The CDR3 has 15 residues. V was cut by 0 bases and J by 7 bases, with 13 bases left in between. The germline CDR1 and CDR2 sequences are SGHRS and YFSETQ. The CDR3 region has the DNA TGCGCCAGCAGCTTGGAGTCGTCGGGTGGTGAAAAACTGTTTTTT. This gives the protein CASSLESSGGEKLFF.

The gene calls are TRBV5-1 and TRBJ2-1, with TRBD2 matching 14 bases. Germline V gene lookup returns CDR1 SGHRS and CDR2 YFSETQ. The J segment lost 10 bases and the V segment lost 4 bases, leaving 10 bases of the junction unmatched. The CDR3 loop spans 16 amino acids. The CDR3: CASSAPGLAGVGEQFF. Here the CDR3 DNA reads TGCGCCAGCAGCGCCCCGGGACTAGCGGGAGTGGGGGAGCAGTTCTTC.